These 32 T cell receptor beta chains were sequenced from one sample in a study of T cells in women clearing cervical HPV infection. Sequencing was performed with immunoSEQ multiplex PCR; in TCRdb, only in-frame clones are kept and a portion is missing. This repertoire includes about 24,000 clones. The sequencing sample was made of blood buffy coat. Receptor source: a woman aged 18 to 69 with a cervical HPV16 infection that either progressed to CIN3+ or cleared (not recorded which).

As to this clone: The read terminates 3 residues ahead of where the CDR3 ends, so the germline J gene completes it. The gene calls are TRBV5-1 and TRBJ1-2, with D possibly being TRBD1 (5 bases). CDR3 length equals 15 residues. Germline assignment: CDR1 SGHRS and CDR2 YFSETQ. The sequenced CDR3 bases are TGCGCCAGCAGCTTGGTTCCGGGGGAGACAGAGACC. This encodes CASSLVPGETET. The CDR3 in full is CASSLVPGETETYTF.

About this clone: The sequence runs out 3 residues before the end of the CDR3; the remainder is reconstructed from the germline J gene. This chain joins TRBV5-6 and TRBJ2-7; D may be TRBD1 (5 bases). V dropped 1 base and J dropped 6 bases, with 8 bases sitting between them. Germline-derived CDR1 and CDR2 are SGHDT and YYEEEE. The CDR3 consists of 12 residues. The CDR3 sequence is CASSLITGEQYF. The DNA read from the CDR3 is TGTGCCAGCAGCTTGATTACAGGCGAG.

Worth noting for this clone: The read finishes 3 residues shy of the CDR3 end, and the germline J gene is used to complete it. The chain combines TRBV20-1 with TRBJ1-2; TRBD1 agrees at 7 bases. Germline CDR1 and CDR2: DFQATT and SNEGSKA (reference sequence). J lost 3 bases, V lost 0 bases, and 13 bases had no gene match. This CDR3 has 17 amino acids. The CDR3 bases that were read are TGCAGTGCTAGAGACTCATCCCGGGACAGACCATACTATGGC. Amino acid sequence: CSARDSSRDRPYYG. The entire CDR3 protein is CSARDSSRDRPYYGYTF.

With regard to this clone: The read gets to within 3 residues of the CDR3 end, and the germline J gene fills in the rest. This chain uses TRBV18 with TRBJ2-7; D may be TRBD2 (6 bases). The CDR3 contains 14 residues. With 3 bases removed from V and 4 bases from J, the gap between germline ends came to 13 bases. Per germline, CDR1 KGHSH and CDR2 LQKENI. CDR3 region: CASSPAGSGYEQYF. The sequenced part of the CDR3 DNA is TGTGCCAGCTCACCGGCCGGGAGCGGGTACGAG.

CDR3 amino acids: CASSPDIQETQYF. The CDR3 bases that were read are TGTGCCAGCAGCCCGGACATCCAAGAGACC. This rearrangement joins TRBV5-5 to TRBJ2-5; tentative D call: TRBD1 (5 bases). Read coverage stops 3 residues before the CDR3 terminus; the germline J gene supplies the remainder. V dropped 4 bases and J dropped 1 base, with 8 bases sitting between them. The CDR3 is 13 residues long. Looked up from germline, CDR1 is SGHKS and CDR2 is YYEKEE (reference sequence).

About this clone itself: Read coverage stops 3 residues before the CDR3 terminus; the germline J gene supplies the remainder. The rearrangement joins TRBV5-5 to TRBJ2-7; D is perhaps TRBD2 (6 bases). Germline V gene data show CDR1 as SGHKS and CDR2 as YYEKEE (reference sequence). The CDR3 is 14 residues long. The V and J ends lost 0 bases and 2 bases respectively, with 9 bases between them. Partial CDR3 DNA: TGTGCCAGCAGCTTGGGGGACTTTGCCTACGAG. It specifies CASSLGDFAYE. The full CDR3 sequence reads CASSLGDFAYEQYF.

The sequenced CDR3 bases are TGTGCCACCTCCCTGGGGCGGGGCCGCCAAGAGACG. It codes for CATSLGRGRQET. The full CDR3 reads CATSLGRGRQETQYF. The genes are TRBV19 and TRBJ2-3; perhaps TRBD2 as D (6 bases). The sequence runs out 3 residues before the end of the CDR3; the remainder is reconstructed from the germline J gene. CDR1 and CDR2 from the germline V gene are LNHDA and SQIVND (reference sequence). This CDR3 contains 15 residues.

Remarks on this clone: The DNA ends 3 residues before the CDR3 does, and the rest of the CDR3 is filled in from the germline J gene. The V call is TRBV5-6, the J call TRBJ2-4, with 10 bases identical to TRBD1. CDR3 length: 15 residues. Germline V lookup: CDR1 SGHDT, CDR2 YYEEEE. CDR3: CASSWGTGVNQPQYF. Incomplete CDR3 DNA: TGTGCCAGCAGCTGGGGGACAGGGGTAAATCAGCCT.

With respect to this clone: The CDR3 is cut off 3 residues early in the read; its end comes from the germline J gene. The rearrangement joins TRBV5-1 to TRBJ2-5; possibly TRBD1 for D (6 bases). The germline CDR1 and CDR2 sequences are SGHRS and YFSETQ. The CDR3 length is 16 residues. V lost 4 bases and J 5 bases, leaving 21 bases between the germline ends. Partial CDR3 DNA: TGCGCCAGCAGCGATGTCGTACAGGGTTCGGGGGAGACC. It yields the protein CASSDVVQGSGET. The CDR3 in its entirety is CASSDVVQGSGETQYF. The variable domain in full, with the rest retrieved from reference TRBV5-1 and TRBJ2-5, is KAGVTQTPRYLIKTRGQQVTLSCSPISGHRSVSWYQQTPGQGLQFLFEYFSETQRNKGNFPGRFSGRQFSNSRSEMNVSTLELGDSALYLCASSDVVQGSGETQYFGPGTRLLVL.

With regard to this clone: The read stops 3 residues short of the end of the CDR3; the missing end is completed from the germline J gene. This chain connects TRBV6-2 or TRBV6-3 to TRBJ1-2; a possible D gene is TRBD1 (5 bases). CDR1 is MNHEY, CDR2 SVGEGT, per germline. CDR3 length: 13 amino acids. CDR3: CASSYTRGTDYTF. The DNA read from the CDR3 is TGTGCCAGCAGTTACACTCGCGGGACTGAC.

Notes on this clone: The read falls 3 residues short of the CDR3 end, and the missing part is taken from the germline J gene. This chain connects TRBV18 to TRBJ2-5, with TRBD2 matching 7 bases. CDR3 size: 14 residues. Trimming cost V 3 bases and J 4 bases; bases outside gene matches: 5. CDR1 is KGHSH, CDR2 LQKENI, per germline. CDR3 in amino acids: CASSPGGIGETQYF. Partial CDR3 DNA: TGTGCCAGCTCACCGGGGGGGATTGGAGAGACC.

Comments on this clone: The CDR3 is cut off 3 residues early in the read; its end comes from the germline J gene. The chain uses TRBV7-9 and TRBJ1-2; D is undetermined. Germline V gene lookup returns CDR1 SEHNR and CDR2 FQNEAQ (reference sequence). This CDR3 spans 12 amino acids. CDR3 bases read: TGTGCCAGCAGCTTAGCAATCAGGGGC. Translation: CASSLAIRG. The CDR3 in its entirety is CASSLAIRGYTF.

As to this clone: Read data end 3 residues before the CDR3 end; the end is taken from the germline J gene. V gene TRBV2 combines with J gene TRBJ2-5; TRBD1 might be the D (5 bases). The germline CDR1 and CDR2 sequences are SNHLY and FYNNEI. The CDR3 spans 14 residues. The V gene lost 6 bases and the J gene lost 2 bases, with 13 bases spanning the gap. The covered CDR3 bases are TGTGCCAGCAGCGATACAGGTTTTCAAGAGACC. The encoded protein is CASSDTGFQET. The whole CDR3 region reads CASSDTGFQETQYF. The full variable domain, completed using reference TRBV2 and TRBJ2-5, is EPEVTQTPSHQVTQMGQEVILRCVPISNHLYFYWYRQILGQKVEFLVSFYNNEISEKSEIFDDQFSVERPDGSNFTLKIRSTKLEDSAMYFCASSDTGFQETQYFGPGTRLLVL.

A remark on this clone: With the read ending 3 residues before the CDR3 end, the germline J gene is used to fill in that end. The chain recombines TRBV20-1 with TRBJ2-3; 12 bases are a match to TRBD2. The germline V gene has CDR1 DFQATT and CDR2 SNEGSKA (reference sequence). The CDR3 has 15 residues. CDR3: CSARVRTSGKWAQYF. CDR3 DNA, as far as it was read: TGCAGTGCTCGCGTAAGGACTAGCGGGAAATGGGCG.

Notes on this clone: The CDR3 goes on 3 residues after the read ends, and that part is filled in from the germline J gene. V usage is TRBV7-9 and J usage is TRBJ1-2; 7 bases match TRBD1. The CDR3 covers 14 residues. The germline V gene encodes CDR1 SEHNR and CDR2 FQNEAQ (reference sequence). The DNA read from the CDR3 is TGTGCCAGCAGCCCCGCAGGGGGTTCCTACGAC. Translated: CASSPAGGSYD. The complete CDR3 protein is CASSPAGGSYDYTF.

Notes on this clone: Read sequence stops 3 residues before the CDR3 end, and the germline J gene provides the missing end. The genes are TRBV5-1 and TRBJ1-2; 10 nucleotides agree with TRBD1. The germline V gene has CDR1 SGHRS and CDR2 YFSETQ. V was pared by 7 bases and J by 5 bases, with 17 bases of the junction left unmatched. The CDR3 sequence is 17 residues long. CDR3 protein: CASGEPGGTGEAYGYTF. The part of the CDR3 DNA that was read is TGCGCCAGCGGCGAACCTGGGGGGACAGGGGAGGCTTATGGC.

Comments on this clone: Sequencing ends 3 residues short of the CDR3 end; the germline J gene provides the rest. The chain links TRBV5-1 to TRBJ1-2, with TRBD1 matching 7 bases. The V gene end was trimmed by 0 bases and the J gene end by 7 bases; junction bases not matched to a gene: 3. This CDR3 comprises 13 residues. CDR1 is SGHRS, CDR2 YFSETQ, per germline. The CDR3 reads CASSLAEGAGYTF. The DNA read from the CDR3 is TGCGCCAGCAGCTTGGCGGAGGGGGCTGGC.

Remarks on this clone: The read comes to an end 3 residues before the CDR3 does, leaving the germline J gene to fill in the end. The rearrangement links TRBV20-1 to TRBJ2-3; TRBD2 agrees at 16 bases. This CDR3 comprises 18 residues. Trimming at V came to 5 bases and at J to 4 bases, leaving 12 bases not matched to a gene. CDR1 DFQATT and CDR2 SNEGSKA come from the germline V gene (reference sequence). The CDR3 DNA, read in part, is TGCAGTGCTCCCGGGACTAGCGGGGGGGCCTTGGGCGCAGATACG. Protein sequence: CSAPGTSGGALGADT. The full CDR3 reads CSAPGTSGGALGADTQYF.

Concerning this clone itself: The read is 3 residues too short to cover the CDR3 end, so that end is filled in from the germline J gene. The chain has TRBV20-1 and TRBJ2-1; TRBD1 agrees at 8 bases. J was trimmed by 3 bases and V by 5 bases; bases with no gene match: 3. The CDR3 has 13 amino acids. Germline values: CDR1 DFQATT, CDR2 SNEGSKA (reference sequence). The CDR3 sequence: CSAQGAFYNEQFF. The sequenced part of the CDR3 DNA is TGCAGTGCTCAGGGGGCTTTCTACAATGAG.

To note about this clone: The read is 3 residues too short to cover the CDR3 end, so that end is filled in from the germline J gene. The genes are TRBV5-1 and TRBJ1-1; 11 bases line up with TRBD1. With V trimmed by 4 bases and J by 4 bases, 3 bases remained unmatched. Germline V CDR1 and CDR2: SGHRS, YFSETQ. The CDR3 is 14 amino acids. The CDR3 loop is CASSRDRGATEAFF. Incomplete CDR3 DNA: TGCGCCAGCAGCCGGGACAGGGGGGCCACTGAA.

About this clone itself: The read terminates 3 residues before the CDR3 end, so the remaining end is supplied by the germline J gene. The rearrangement links TRBV7-9 to TRBJ1-2, with D possibly being TRBD1 (6 bases). This CDR3 contains 15 residues. Germline V gene data show CDR1 as SEHNR and CDR2 as FQNEAQ (reference sequence). The CDR3 loop reads CASSLVGASYNDYTF. Incomplete CDR3 DNA: TGTGCCAGCAGCTTAGTGGGGGCCTCCTACAATGAC.

For this clone: The CDR3 end is not reached by the read, which stops 3 residues before it; the germline J gene fills it in. The genes are TRBV30 and TRBJ2-1, with D possibly being TRBD1 (5 bases). The CDR3 is made up of 16 amino acids. In germline, CDR1 is GTSNPN, CDR2 SVGIG (reference sequence). V shed 2 bases and J shed 7 bases, with 21 bases lying between them. CDR3 DNA, as far as it was read: TGTGCCTGGAGTAGCCAGGGTCGAAATATGAGGAATGAG. This gives the protein CAWSSQGRNMRNE. The complete CDR3 sequence is CAWSSQGRNMRNEQFF.

To note about this clone: From the germline J gene comes the end of the CDR3, since the read stops 3 residues before it. V is TRBV7-3 and J is TRBJ1-3, with 7 bases matching TRBD1. J lost 8 bases, V lost 5 bases, and 12 bases had no gene match. CDR1 and CDR2 from the germline V gene are SGHTA and FQGTGA. The CDR3 totals 15 residues. The DNA read from the CDR3 is TGTGCCAGCAGCAACGACAGGGTCCCAGGGGACACC. Amino acids: CASSNDRVPGDT. The whole CDR3 protein is CASSNDRVPGDTIYF. Full variable domain (missing parts from reference TRBV7-3 and TRBJ1-3): GAGVSQTPSNKVTEKGKYVELRCDPISGHTALYWYRQSLGQGPEFLIYFQGTGAADDSGLPNDRFFAVRPEGSVSTLKIQRTERGDSAVYLCASSNDRVPGDTIYFGEGSWLTVV.

About this clone: Coverage ceases 3 residues before the CDR3 finishes, and the germline J gene fills in the end. J is TRBJ2-1 and V is TRBV2; 8 positions agree with TRBD2. Germline values: CDR1 SNHLY, CDR2 FYNNEI. The CDR3 has 16 amino acids. Trimming at V came to 3 bases and at J to 4 bases, leaving 8 bases not matched to a gene. CDR3 bases read: TGTGCCAGCAGTGAGATGGCGGGGGGCCGATACAATGAG. It encodes CASSEMAGGRYNE. The entire CDR3 protein is CASSEMAGGRYNEQFF.

Concerning this clone: The sequence runs out 3 residues before the end of the CDR3; the remainder is reconstructed from the germline J gene. The chain recombines TRBV7-6 with TRBJ2-2; D may be TRBD1 (6 bases). This CDR3 region has 14 residues. The germline V gene encodes CDR1 SGHVS and CDR2 FNYEAQ. The sequenced part of the CDR3 DNA is TGTGCCAGCAGCCGGACAGAGTATAATGAAAAG. It codes for CASSRTEYNEK. The full CDR3 sequence reads CASSRTEYNEKLFF. The whole variable domain, remainder taken from reference TRBV7-6 and TRBJ2-2, is GAGVSQSPRYKVTKRGQDVALRCDPISGHVSLYWYRQALGQGPEFLTYFNYEAQQDKSGLPNDRFSAERPEGSISTLTIQRTEQRDSAMYRCASSRTEYNEKLFFGEGSRLTVL.

As for this clone: With the read ending 3 residues before the CDR3 end, the germline J gene is used to fill in that end. The chain uses TRBV7-9 and TRBJ2-7; 9 positions match TRBD2. Trimming at V came to 3 bases and at J to 4 bases, leaving 7 bases not matched to a gene. CDR1 SEHNR and CDR2 FQNEAQ come from the germline V gene (reference sequence). The CDR3 contains 15 residues. CDR3 DNA, as far as it was read: TGTGCCAGCAGCTTCGCCGGGACTAGCCATTACGAG. Translated: CASSFAGTSHYE. The entire CDR3 is CASSFAGTSHYEQYF.

With respect to this clone: Sequencing ends 3 residues short of the CDR3 end; the germline J gene provides the rest. This chain uses TRBV19 with TRBJ2-1; a possible D gene is TRBD2 (6 bases). V shed 9 bases and J shed 4 bases, with 19 bases lying between them. Per the germline V gene, CDR1 is LNHDA and CDR2 is SQIVND (reference sequence). CDR3 length: 15 amino acids. CDR3 DNA (partial): TGTGCCAGCGCCCGTGGGGTAGCGGCATACAATGAG. Protein product: CASARGVAAYNE. The whole CDR3 sequence is CASARGVAAYNEQFF.

For this clone: The CDR3 is cut off 3 residues early in the read; its end comes from the germline J gene. Other DNA sequences from this sample encode an identical CDR3 as well. The gene calls are TRBV18 and TRBJ1-3; perhaps TRBD1 as D (5 bases). The CDR3 is made up of 15 amino acids. V was cut by 2 bases and J by 5 bases, with 13 bases left in between. Germline CDR1 reads KGHSH; CDR2 reads LQKENI. The CDR3 is CASSPGDSRRNTIYF. Incomplete CDR3 DNA: TGTGCCAGCTCACCAGGAGACAGCCGCCGAAACACC.

About this clone itself: The read halts 3 residues ahead of the CDR3 end, with the missing end drawn from the germline J gene. The rearrangement links TRBV23-1 to TRBJ2-2, with TRBD2 identical over 11 bases. TRBV23-1 is an ORF, with its function uncertain. This CDR3 comprises 18 residues. The covered CDR3 bases are TGCGCCAGCAGTCAATTCACTAGCGGGGGAGGTGGGGCCAACGTG. Its translation is CASSQFTSGGGGANV. The whole CDR3 protein is CASSQFTSGGGGANVLFF.

A word on this clone: The DNA ends 3 residues before the CDR3 does, and the rest of the CDR3 is filled in from the germline J gene. The chain couples TRBV20-1 to TRBJ2-5; 8 nucleotides match TRBD2. Germline CDR1 and CDR2: DFQATT and SNEGSKA (reference sequence). The CDR3 totals 16 residues. V lost 4 bases and J lost 5; bases outside the gene matches: 15. Partial CDR3 DNA: TGCAGTGCTACCCCTTCCCGCGGGGGGACGGGTGAGACC. Its protein product is CSATPSRGGTGET. The whole CDR3 sequence reads CSATPSRGGTGETQYF.

Turning to this clone: The sequenced fragment ends 3 residues before the CDR3 boundary, so the rest is inferred from the germline J gene. The chain links TRBV11-2 to TRBJ1-2; TRBD1 is a possible D gene (6 bases). The germline CDR1 and CDR2 sequences are SGHAT and FQNNGV. V lost 5 bases and J lost 2, with 9 bases in between. This CDR3 has 13 residues. The covered CDR3 bases are TGTGCCAGCAGCCCTACAGGGAACTATGGC. This encodes CASSPTGNYG. The CDR3 reads in full as CASSPTGNYGYTF. Full variable domain (outside the CDR3, taken from reference TRBV11-2 and TRBJ1-2): EAGVAQSPRYKIIEKRQSVAFWCNPISGHATLYWYQQILGQGPKLLIQFQNNGVVDDSQLPKDRFSAERLKGVDSTLKIQPAKLEDSAVYLCASSPTGNYGYTFGSGTRLTVV.

About this clone itself: The observed sequence ends 3 residues before the CDR3 terminus, with the missing tail filled in from the germline J gene. J is TRBJ1-2 and V is TRBV7-2, with 7 bases aligning to TRBD1. Germline V lookup: CDR1 SGHTA, CDR2 FQGNSA. The CDR3 is 15 residues long. Trimming cost V 2 bases and J 6 bases; bases outside gene matches: 9. This CDR3 is CASSLTPGQADGYTF. CDR3 bases read: TGTGCCAGCAGCTTAACTCCCGGACAGGCGGATGGC. The whole variable domain, remainder taken from reference TRBV7-2 and TRBJ1-2, is GAGVSQSPSNKVTEKGKDVELRCDPISGHTALYWYRQSLGQGLEFLIYFQGNSAPDKSGLPSDRFSAERTGGSVSTLTIQRTQQEDSAVYLCASSLTPGQADGYTFGSGTRLTVV.